This is a list of T cell receptor beta chains from one sample in a study of OX40 agonist ivuxolimab in advanced cancers. Sequenced by immunoSEQ multiplex PCR; TCRdb stores in-frame clones only, minus some. There are approximately 79,000 clones in the sample; around 94% occur only once, and over 20% lies in the top ten. The sample was CD4+ or CD8+ T cells sorted from blood, taken in a trial of the OX40 agonist ivuxolimab. These receptors were obtained from an adult with an advanced solid tumor such as melanoma, head and neck, liver or kidney cancer. CDR3s include the opening cysteine and the closing phenylalanine or tryptophan. Each record gives: D gene, V gene, J gene, clone size, CDR3 protein, CDR3 DNA. A D gene is named only where the DNA matches it firmly. The listing skips clone size in some rows; elsewhere it reads once, few, many or a size class.

d_gene: .
v_gene: TRBV19
j_gene: TRBJ2-1
abundance: .
CDR3aa: CASSGQNNEQFF
CDR3nt: TGTGCCAGTAGTGGACAGAACAATGAGCAGTTCTTC

d_gene: .
v_gene: TRBV7-9
j_gene: TRBJ2-7
abundance: .
CDR3aa: CAWGTPPYEQYF
CDR3nt: TGTGCCTGGGGGACACCTCCCTACGAGCAGTACTTC

d_gene: .
v_gene: TRBV19
j_gene: TRBJ2-1
abundance: once
CDR3aa: CASSIGSGGSSYNEQFF
CDR3nt: TGTGCCAGTAGTATAGGGAGTGGGGGAAGCTCCTACAATGAGCAGTTCTTC

d_gene: .
v_gene: TRBV4-3
j_gene: TRBJ2-3
abundance: .
CDR3aa: CASSQDWQTRTDTQYF
CDR3nt: TGCGCCAGCAGCCAAGATTGGCAGACCCGGACAGATACGCAGTATTTT

d_gene: .
v_gene: TRBV4-1
j_gene: TRBJ2-3
abundance: .
CDR3aa: CASSQPQGTDTQYF
CDR3nt: TGCGCCAGCAGCCAACCCCAGGGGACAGATACGCAGTATTTT

d_gene: .
v_gene: TRBV19
j_gene: TRBJ1-5
abundance: once
CDR3aa: CAGASRDSNQPQHF
CDR3nt: TGTGCCGGCGCCAGCAGGGATAGCAATCAGCCCCAGCATTTT

d_gene: TRBD2
v_gene: TRBV27
j_gene: TRBJ2-7
abundance: .
CDR3aa: CASSSNLGLAAEQYF
CDR3nt: TGTGCCAGCAGTTCAAATCTCGGACTAGCGGCCGAGCAGTACTTC

d_gene: TRBD1
v_gene: TRBV7-6
j_gene: TRBJ1-6
abundance: .
CDR3aa: CASSLWDRANSPLHF
CDR3nt: TGTGCCAGCAGCTTATGGGACAGGGCGAATTCACCCCTCCACTTT

d_gene: .
v_gene: TRBV4-3
j_gene: TRBJ1-1
abundance: .
CDR3aa: CASSQTGFVNTEAFF
CDR3nt: TGCGCCAGCAGCCAAACAGGGTTCGTGAACACTGAAGCTTTCTTT

d_gene: .
v_gene: TRBV21-1
j_gene: TRBJ2-1
abundance: .
CDR3aa: CASSKDPAEQFF
CDR3nt: TGTGCCAGCAGCAAAGATCCGGCTGAGCAGTTCTTC

d_gene: TRBD1
v_gene: TRBV5-5
j_gene: TRBJ1-5
abundance: .
CDR3aa: CASSLGDRGSQPQHF
CDR3nt: TGTGCCAGCAGCTTGGGGGACAGGGGGAGTCAGCCCCAGCATTTT

d_gene: TRBD2
v_gene: TRBV5-1
j_gene: TRBJ2-3
abundance: .
CDR3aa: CASSIGTSGRRLADTQYF
CDR3nt: TGCGCCAGCAGCATCGGGACTAGCGGGAGGAGGTTGGCAGATACGCAGTATTTT

d_gene: .
v_gene: TRBV19
j_gene: TRBJ1-2
abundance: .
CDR3aa: CASSDRGNYGYTF
CDR3nt: TGTGCCAGTAGTGATCGGGGTAACTATGGCTACACCTTC

d_gene: .
v_gene: TRBV27
j_gene: TRBJ2-7
abundance: .
CDR3aa: CASRYDSDPSYEQYF
CDR3nt: TGTGCCAGCAGGTACGACTCCGACCCCTCCTACGAGCAGTACTTC

d_gene: .
v_gene: TRBV15
j_gene: TRBJ1-4
abundance: once
CDR3aa: CATSRGPGLTNEKLFF
CDR3nt: TGTGCCACCAGCAGAGGGCCAGGGCTTACTAATGAAAAACTGTTTTTT

d_gene: TRBD1
v_gene: TRBV9
j_gene: TRBJ2-1
abundance: .
CDR3aa: CASSAFSPPPGQGFNEQFF
CDR3nt: TGTGCCAGCAGCGCCTTCTCGCCGCCCCCGGGACAGGGGTTCAATGAGCAGTTCTTC

d_gene: TRBD2
v_gene: TRBV19
j_gene: TRBJ2-1
abundance: .
CDR3aa: CASSLHNSGRAGNEQFF
CDR3nt: TGTGCCAGTAGTCTACATAATAGCGGGAGGGCTGGGAATGAGCAGTTCTTC

d_gene: TRBD1
v_gene: TRBV4-1
j_gene: TRBJ2-2
abundance: .
CDR3aa: CASSTRTGANTGELFF
CDR3nt: TGCGCCAGCAGCACCCGGACAGGGGCGAACACCGGGGAGCTGTTTTTT

d_gene: TRBD1
v_gene: TRBV6-5
j_gene: TRBJ2-3
abundance: .
CDR3aa: CAVHRGPTTDTQYF
CDR3nt: TGTGCCGTCCACAGGGGGCCCACCACAGATACGCAGTATTTT

d_gene: TRBD1
v_gene: TRBV7-6
j_gene: TRBJ2-3
abundance: .
CDR3aa: CASSLGQWQGAFTDTQYF
CDR3nt: TGTGCCAGCAGCTTAGGTCAATGGCAGGGGGCCTTCACAGATACGCAGTATTTT

d_gene: TRBD1
v_gene: TRBV5-1
j_gene: TRBJ2-7
abundance: .
CDR3aa: CASSWGTGLYEQYF
CDR3nt: TGCGCCAGCAGCTGGGGGACAGGGCTCTACGAGCAGTACTTC

d_gene: .
v_gene: TRBV6-5
j_gene: TRBJ2-3
abundance: .
CDR3aa: CASSVEGRPTDTQYF
CDR3nt: TGTGCCAGCAGTGTGGAGGGGAGGCCCACAGATACGCAGTATTTT

d_gene: .
v_gene: TRBV27
j_gene: TRBJ1-2
abundance: .
CDR3aa: CASSPYAGVGYGYTF
CDR3nt: TGTGCCAGCAGTCCCTACGCGGGAGTTGGCTATGGCTACACCTTC

d_gene: TRBD1
v_gene: TRBV19
j_gene: TRBJ2-3
abundance: .
CDR3aa: CASSIPRGHPDTQYF
CDR3nt: TGTGCCAGTAGTATACCCAGGGGGCACCCAGATACGCAGTATTTT

d_gene: .
v_gene: TRBV19
j_gene: TRBJ2-2
abundance: .
CDR3aa: CASSPTAAGPGELFF
CDR3nt: TGTGCCAGTAGCCCGACAGCGGCGGGCCCCGGGGAGCTGTTTTTT

d_gene: .
v_gene: TRBV6-5
j_gene: TRBJ1-1
abundance: .
CDR3aa: CASSYSPGQNTEAFF
CDR3nt: TGTGCCAGCAGTTACAGTCCAGGCCAGAACACTGAAGCTTTCTTT

d_gene: .
v_gene: TRBV5-6
j_gene: TRBJ1-1
abundance: .
CDR3aa: CASSSPALNTEAFF
CDR3nt: TGTGCCAGCAGCTCCCCTGCCCTGAACACTGAAGCTTTCTTT

d_gene: .
v_gene: TRBV4-1
j_gene: TRBJ2-7
abundance: .
CDR3aa: CASSQNRQVYEQYF
CDR3nt: TGCGCCAGCAGCCAGAACAGACAGGTCTACGAGCAGTACTTC

d_gene: TRBD2
v_gene: TRBV7-6
j_gene: TRBJ2-1
abundance: .
CDR3aa: CASSSQIRGSGRRGNEQFF
CDR3nt: TGTGCCAGCAGCTCGCAGATAAGGGGGAGCGGGAGACGGGGCAATGAGCAGTTCTTC

d_gene: .
v_gene: TRBV4-3
j_gene: TRBJ1-1
abundance: .
CDR3aa: CASSQDWGGTEAFF
CDR3nt: TGCGCCAGCAGCCAAGATTGGGGGGGCACTGAAGCTTTCTTT

d_gene: .
v_gene: TRBV9
j_gene: TRBJ2-1
abundance: .
CDR3aa: CASSAQEIYNEQFF
CDR3nt: TGTGCCAGCAGCGCCCAGGAGATCTACAATGAGCAGTTCTTC

d_gene: TRBD1
v_gene: TRBV28
j_gene: TRBJ2-1
abundance: .
CDR3aa: CASSLSPQGVNEQFF
CDR3nt: TGTGCCAGCAGTTTAAGTCCCCAGGGGGTAAATGAGCAGTTCTTC

d_gene: TRBD2
v_gene: TRBV28
j_gene: TRBJ2-1
abundance: once
CDR3aa: CASSPRGFSGRHLGQFF
CDR3nt: TGTGCCAGCAGCCCTCGGGGGTTTAGCGGGAGGCACCTCGGGCAGTTCTTC

d_gene: TRBD1
v_gene: TRBV10-3
j_gene: TRBJ1-2
abundance: .
CDR3aa: CAISERGTGLNPHGYTF
CDR3nt: TGTGCCATCAGTGAGCGAGGGACAGGCCTTAATCCCCATGGCTACACCTTC

d_gene: TRBD1
v_gene: TRBV4-1
j_gene: TRBJ2-7
abundance: .
CDR3aa: CASSRGQGQSYEQYF
CDR3nt: TGCGCCAGCAGCCGGGGACAGGGTCAATCCTACGAGCAGTACTTC

d_gene: .
v_gene: TRBV19
j_gene: TRBJ1-5
abundance: .
CDR3aa: CASSIVAGRTNQPQHF
CDR3nt: TGTGCCAGTAGTATAGTGGCAGGACGGACCAATCAGCCCCAGCATTTT

d_gene: .
v_gene: TRBV4-3
j_gene: TRBJ2-3
abundance: .
CDR3aa: CASSQKTGSVTDTQYF
CDR3nt: TGCGCCAGCAGCCAAAAGACAGGCTCTGTCACAGATACGCAGTATTTT

d_gene: TRBD1
v_gene: TRBV19
j_gene: TRBJ1-2
abundance: .
CDR3aa: CASATGVVSGYTF
CDR3nt: TGTGCCAGTGCCACAGGGGTTGTATCTGGCTACACCTTC

d_gene: TRBD1
v_gene: TRBV10-2
j_gene: TRBJ1-3
abundance: once
CDR3aa: CASKNRDRVGATIYF
CDR3nt: TGCGCCAGCAAGAACCGGGACAGGGTTGGGGCCACCATATATTTT

d_gene: TRBD1
v_gene: TRBV27
j_gene: TRBJ2-7
abundance: .
CDR3aa: CASSPRARGSDEQYF
CDR3nt: TGTGCCAGCAGCCCTCGGGCCAGGGGGTCCGACGAGCAGTACTTC

d_gene: .
v_gene: TRBV4-1
j_gene: TRBJ2-7
abundance: .
CDR3aa: CASSQDSGYEQYF
CDR3nt: TGCGCCAGCAGCCAAGATTCCGGCTACGAGCAGTACTTC

d_gene: .
v_gene: TRBV11-2
j_gene: TRBJ1-5
abundance: .
CDR3aa: CASSLGRGEDQPQHF
CDR3nt: TGTGCCAGCAGCTTAGGCAGGGGTGAGGATCAGCCCCAGCATTTT